One sample yielded the 15 T cell receptor beta chains listed below, sequenced in a study of T cells in localized non-small cell lung cancer. Profiled with immunoSEQ multiplex PCR; TCRdb holds only in-frame clones, not every one. Of approximately 30,000 clones in the sample, under 90% were seen once. This specimen consisted of peripheral blood, obtained before any cancer treatment. These receptors all stem from a male donor aged 60 or over with stage III lung adenocarcinoma.

The chain joins TRBV6-5 to TRBJ2-3, with 8 bases fitting TRBD2. This CDR3 has 16 amino acids. V was clipped by 2 bases and J by 0 bases; unmatched bases: 4. CDR1 and CDR2 (germline): MNHEY, SVGAGI. The CDR3 loop is CASSYGASGSTDTQYF. The CDR3 DNA follows: TGTGCCAGCAGTTACGGCGCTAGCGGGAGCACAGATACGCAGTATTTT.

The J gene is TRBJ2-3, the V gene TRBV5-1; D call uncertain. The V gene's germline CDR1 is SGHRS and CDR2 YFSETQ. V was shortened by 0 bases and J by 0 bases, with 8 bases between the two germline ends. This CDR3 spans 15 amino acids. In DNA form, the CDR3 reads TGCGCCAGCAGCTTGGGACCGACCAGCACAGATACGCAGTATTTT. Translating gives CASSLGPTSTDTQYF.

The chain is built from TRBV6-5 and TRBJ1-5; 7 nucleotides line up with TRBD1. This CDR3 region has 14 residues. Per the germline V gene, CDR1 is MNHEY and CDR2 is SVGAGI. J gave up 0 bases and V 6 bases, and 2 bases lay outside the gene matches. This chain's CDR3 is CASRQGGSNQPQHF. CDR3 bases: TGTGCCAGCAGGCAGGGGGGTAGCAATCAGCCCCAGCATTTT.

V gene TRBV7-9 combines with J gene TRBJ2-3; D tentatively reads TRBD1 or TRBD2 (7 bases each). The germline V and J ends were trimmed by 5 bases and 1 base, with 10 bases remaining between them. This CDR3 region has 14 residues. Germline V gene lookup returns CDR1 SEHNR and CDR2 FQNEAQ (reference sequence). The CDR3 protein is CASSQGGGTDTQYF. Written as DNA, the CDR3 is TGTGCCAGCAGCCAGGGGGGGGGCACAGATACGCAGTATTTT.

DNA for the CDR3: TGTGCCAGCAGATCCAGCGGGACTCTCCACGAGCAGTACTTC. The encoded protein is CASRSSGTLHEQYF. The rearrangement links TRBV7-8 to TRBJ2-7; 7 bases line up with TRBD2. The length of the CDR3 is 14 residues. Trimming cost V 6 bases and J 5 bases; bases outside gene matches: 10. CDR1 and CDR2 from the germline V gene are SGHVS and FQNEAQ.

The chain is built from TRBV6-1 and TRBJ1-3; TRBD1 aligns across 7 bases. The CDR3 extends over 13 amino acids. The trim removed 6 bases at V and 4 bases at J, leaving 3 bases unmatched. Looked up from germline, CDR1 is MNHNS and CDR2 is SASEGT. For the CDR3, the DNA is TGTGCCAGCAGCCGGGACAGCGGAAACACCATATATTTT. This sequence encodes CASSRDSGNTIYF.

The chain is built from TRBV28 and TRBJ1-3; 9 nucleotides align to TRBD1. The germline CDR1 and CDR2 sequences are MDHEN and SYDVKM. The CDR3 sequence is 17 residues long. Trimming at V came to 4 bases and at J to 8 bases, leaving 15 bases not matched to a gene. CDR3: CASSSDFQEQGAYTIYF. The CDR3 coding sequence is TGTGCCAGCAGTTCAGATTTTCAGGAACAGGGGGCTTACACCATATATTTT.

V usage is TRBV29-1 and J usage is TRBJ2-7, with TRBD2 matching over 14 bases. The CDR3 runs to 15 residues. Germline CDR1 reads SQVTM; CDR2 reads ANQGSEA. The trim removed 7 bases at V and 6 bases at J, leaving 11 bases unmatched. CDR3 nucleotides: TGCAGCGCCGGGACTAGCGGGAGTTCCTTATCCGAGCAGTACTTC. It translates to CSAGTSGSSLSEQYF.

V gene TRBV5-1 combines with J gene TRBJ1-1; D might be TRBD1 (5 bases). Trimming took off 4 bases at V and 2 bases at J, with 15 bases between the two ends. Germline V lookup: CDR1 SGHRS, CDR2 YFSETQ. This CDR3 spans 15 amino acids. The CDR3 nucleotides are TGCGCCAGCAGCCCGGACATTTGGATTAACACTGAAGCTTTCTTT. Encoded protein: CASSPDIWINTEAFF.

The chain recombines TRBV5-1 with TRBJ2-7; 8 bases agree with TRBD1. Germline V gene sequence: CDR1 SGHRS, CDR2 YFSETQ. This CDR3 contains 14 residues. With 1 base clipped from V and 5 bases from J, the junction kept 5 bases outside the gene matches. The CDR3 protein is CASSLWQGADEQYF. The CDR3, as DNA: TGCGCCAGCAGCTTGTGGCAGGGGGCCGACGAGCAGTACTTC.

The CDR3 region has the DNA TGTGCCAGCAGCCCGGGACAGAACACTGAAGCTTTCTTT. The encoded protein is CASSPGQNTEAFF. V gene TRBV28 combines with J gene TRBJ1-1, with D possibly TRBD1 on 6 matching bases. V was trimmed by 6 bases and J by 1 base, leaving 9 bases between them. This CDR3 is built from 13 residues. CDR1 MDHEN and CDR2 SYDVKM come from the germline V gene.

The chain joins TRBV19 to TRBJ2-7, with D possibly matching TRBD1 (6 bases). Trimming removed 3 bases from V and 3 bases from J, with 15 bases in between. Germline V gives CDR1 LNHDA, CDR2 SQIVND (reference sequence). CDR3 length equals 15 residues. CDR3 residues: CASSIAGTQNYEQYF. The CDR3 DNA follows: TGTGCCAGTAGTATTGCCGGGACACAGAACTACGAGCAGTACTTC.

This rearrangement joins TRBV11-2 to TRBJ2-7, with D hard to call. The V end was cut by 2 bases, the J end by 2 bases, with 4 bases between. This CDR3 region has 12 residues. Germline loops: CDR1 SGHAT, CDR2 FQNNGV. The CDR3 DNA is TGTGCCAGCAGCTTAAACACCTACGAGCAGTACTTC. It translates to CASSLNTYEQYF. Full variable domain (missing parts from reference TRBV11-2 and TRBJ2-7): EAGVAQSPRYKIIEKRQSVAFWCNPISGHATLYWYQQILGQGPKLLIQFQNNGVVDDSQLPKDRFSAERLKGVDSTLKIQPAKLEDSAVYLCASSLNTYEQYFGPGTRLTVT.

This clone has more than one count but fewer than ten. V gene TRBV29-1 combines with J gene TRBJ1-5; D unclear. The V end was cut by 7 bases, the J end by 4 bases, with 14 bases between. Germline lookup yields CDR1 SQVTM and CDR2 ANQGSEA. This CDR3 contains 13 residues. CDR3 in DNA: TGCAGCGCCGCCCAGGACGGAAATCAGCCCCAGCATTTT. The encoded protein is CSAAQDGNQPQHF.

The rearrangement joins TRBV10-3 to TRBJ1-1; D is possibly TRBD1 (5 bases). Trimming stripped 6 bases from V and 8 bases from J, with 13 bases between. The CDR3 extends over 12 amino acids. Looked up from germline, CDR1 is ENHRY and CDR2 is SYGVKD. The chain's CDR3 is CAIRGNGGEAFF. The CDR3 bases are TGTGCCATCAGGGGGAACGGGGGGGAAGCTTTCTTT.